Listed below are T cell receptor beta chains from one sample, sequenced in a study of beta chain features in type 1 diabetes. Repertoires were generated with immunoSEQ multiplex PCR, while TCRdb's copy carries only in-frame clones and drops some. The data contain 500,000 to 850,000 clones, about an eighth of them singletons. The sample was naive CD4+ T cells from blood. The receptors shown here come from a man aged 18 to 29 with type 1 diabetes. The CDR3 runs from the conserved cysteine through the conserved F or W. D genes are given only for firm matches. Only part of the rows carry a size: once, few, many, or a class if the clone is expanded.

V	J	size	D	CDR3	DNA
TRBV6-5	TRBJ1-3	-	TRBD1	CASSYSGQGSGNTIYF	TGTGCCAGCAGTTACTCCGGACAGGGGTCTGGAAACACCATATATTTT
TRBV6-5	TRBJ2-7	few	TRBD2	CASRQGLAVYEQYF	TGTGCCAGCAGGCAAGGACTAGCGGTTTACGAGCAGTACTTC
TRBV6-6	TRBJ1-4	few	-	CASSYGLHGGEKLFF	TGTGCCAGCAGTTATGGGCTCCACGGAGGTGAAAAACTGTTTTTT
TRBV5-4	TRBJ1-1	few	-	CASSWRTGDTEAFF	TGTGCCAGCAGCTGGAGGACCGGAGACACTGAAGCTTTCTTT
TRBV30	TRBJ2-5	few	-	CAWKSSQETQYF	TGTGCCTGGAAGAGCAGCCAAGAGACCCAGTACTTC
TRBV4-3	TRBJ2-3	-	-	CASSQDSHGAGDTQYF	TGCGCCAGCAGCCAAGATTCCCACGGTGCGGGGGATACGCAGTATTTT
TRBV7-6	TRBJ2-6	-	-	CASSSNRAPGANVLTF	TGTGCCAGCAGTTCGAACAGGGCGCCAGGGGCCAACGTCCTGACTTTC
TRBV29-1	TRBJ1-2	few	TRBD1	CSVGQGGGNYGYTF	TGCAGCGTCGGACAGGGAGGCGGGAACTATGGCTACACCTTC
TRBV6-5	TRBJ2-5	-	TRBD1	CASSYGTGGVRETQYF	TGTGCCAGCAGTTACGGGACAGGGGGTGTGAGGGAGACCCAGTACTTC
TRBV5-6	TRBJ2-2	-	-	CASSPLALGITGELFF	TGTGCCAGCAGTCCCCTAGCGCTCGGTATTACCGGGGAGCTGTTTTTT
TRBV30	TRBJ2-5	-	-	CAWSTQETQYF	TGTGCCTGGAGTACTCAAGAGACCCAGTACTTC
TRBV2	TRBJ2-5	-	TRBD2	CASNEREGQTQYF	TGTGCCAGCAATGAGCGGGAGGGGCAGACCCAGTACTTC
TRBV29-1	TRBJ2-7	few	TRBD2	CSVEMILGLAGPYEQYF	TGCAGCGTTGAAATGATCCTCGGACTAGCGGGACCCTACGAGCAGTACTTC
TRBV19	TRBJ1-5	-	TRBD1	CASSISGQGGQPQHF	TGTGCCAGTAGTATTTCCGGACAGGGCGGGCAGCCCCAGCATTTT
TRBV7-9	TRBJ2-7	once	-	CASSLYGDRPTYEQYF	TGTGCCAGCAGCTTATACGGGGACCGACCCACCTACGAGCAGTACTTC
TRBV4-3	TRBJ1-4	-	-	CATPGLQELFF	TGCGCCACTCCAGGACTCCAGGAACTGTTTTTT
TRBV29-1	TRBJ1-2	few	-	CSVAGRVNYGYTF	TGCAGCGTTGCGGGCAGGGTTAACTATGGCTACACCTTC
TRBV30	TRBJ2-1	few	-	CAWSTPKGQFF	TGTGCCTGGAGTACCCCGAAGGGGCAGTTCTTC
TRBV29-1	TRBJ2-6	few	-	CSAGDWGSGANVLTF	TGCAGCGCGGGGGACTGGGGATCTGGGGCCAACGTCCTGACTTTC
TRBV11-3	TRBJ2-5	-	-	CASSLATDDGETQYF	TGTGCCAGCAGCTTAGCGACAGATGACGGCGAGACCCAGTACTTC
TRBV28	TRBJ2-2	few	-	CASSFEGELFF	TGTGCCAGCAGTTTTGAGGGGGAGCTGTTTTTT
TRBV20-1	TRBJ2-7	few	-	CSANLAYEQYF	TGCAGTGCTAACCTTGCCTACGAGCAGTACTTC
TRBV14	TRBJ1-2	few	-	CASSEGTIYGYTF	TGTGCCAGCAGCGAAGGGACGATCTATGGCTACACCTTC
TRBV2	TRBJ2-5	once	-	CASSPGSLAETQYF	TGTGCCAGCAGTCCTGGAAGTCTGGCAGAGACCCAGTACTTC
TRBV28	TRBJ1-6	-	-	CASSPRGGTRTPLHF	TGTGCCAGCAGCCCTCGGGGGGGGACGAGGACACCCCTCCACTTT
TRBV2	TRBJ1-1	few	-	CASSLMNTEAFF	TGTGCCAGCAGTTTAATGAACACTGAAGCTTTCTTT
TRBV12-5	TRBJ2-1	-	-	CASAIQGVLYNEQFF	TGTGCTAGTGCTATACAGGGTGTTCTCTACAATGAGCAGTTCTTC
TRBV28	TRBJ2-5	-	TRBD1	CASSQLGTGRETQYF	TGTGCCAGCAGTCAACTCGGGACAGGGCGAGAGACCCAGTACTTC